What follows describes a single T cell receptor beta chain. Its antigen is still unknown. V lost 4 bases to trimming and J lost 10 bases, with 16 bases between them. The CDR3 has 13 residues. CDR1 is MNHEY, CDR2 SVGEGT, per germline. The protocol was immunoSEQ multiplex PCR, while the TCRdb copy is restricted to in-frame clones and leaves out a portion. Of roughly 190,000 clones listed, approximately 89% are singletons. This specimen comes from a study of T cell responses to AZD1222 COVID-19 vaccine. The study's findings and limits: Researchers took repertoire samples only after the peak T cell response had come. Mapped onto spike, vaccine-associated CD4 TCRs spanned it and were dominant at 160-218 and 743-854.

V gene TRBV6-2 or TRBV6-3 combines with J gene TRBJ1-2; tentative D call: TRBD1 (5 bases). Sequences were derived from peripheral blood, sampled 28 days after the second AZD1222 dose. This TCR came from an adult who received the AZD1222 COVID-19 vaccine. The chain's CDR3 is CASSWGTGLDYTF. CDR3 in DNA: TGTGCCAGCAGTTGGGGCACGGGGCTGGACTACACCTTC.